This TCR beta chain was found in a study of vaccination and CD4 T cells after COVID-19 (dated by TCRdb to the early 2020s). As for the study more broadly: SARS-CoV-2 positivity had been established in the convalescent patients by nasal swab PCR, and mild disease was recorded in roughly 9 of these patients and severe disease in one. In the convalescent cohort there were six males and four females, among whom were two Hispanic individuals, seven Caucasians, two Asians and one multiracial person. Participants received two doses of either the Pfizer-BioNTech BNT162b2 vaccine (n=8) or the Moderna mRNA-1273 vaccine (n=2). Post-COVID blood samples were collected from convalescent patients a median of roughly 100 days after diagnosis, with a range of about 35 to 170 days. The time from the second vaccine dose to post-vaccine blood sampling had a median of roughly 79 days and ranged from about 12 to 241 days. For stimulating the cultures, overlapping spike peptide pools were used, derived from SARS-CoV-2 as well as from the common cold coronaviruses HCoV-NL63, HCoV-OC43 and HCoV-229E. In control cultures, a CEFX viral epitope pool was used as positive control, an HIV-1 Nef peptide pool was used as negative control, or no peptide was added. The spike-specific CD4+ TCR repertoire was compared before and after mRNA vaccination in 10 COVID-19 convalescent patients and a handful of infection-naive healthy vaccine recipients. The investigation overall reported the following: The number of convalescent patients in the study was relatively small, and the study did not examine early timepoints following natural infection. In convalescent patients, a median roughly 88% of post-vaccine SARS-CoV-2-reactive clones were detected only after vaccination, suggesting vaccine-specific priming. Although the median number of SARS-CoV-2-reactive clonotypes went up from some 23 after infection to some 37 after vaccination, the increase was not significant. Nearly all vaccine-specific clones in convalescent patients (304 of 307) were mono-reactive for SARS-CoV-2 spike rather than cross-reactive with common cold coronaviruses.

The germline V gene (reference sequence) specifies DFQATT as CDR1 and SNEGSKA as CDR2. V is pruned by 7 bases and J by 2 bases, leaving 13 bases of the junction without a gene match. The CDR3 has 16 amino acids, counting the end cysteine and phenylalanine. Just the 48-base CDR3 DNA is kept, in frame starting at base 1. The method was PCR. DNA from cultured CD4+ T cells underwent TCR sequencing with the Oncomine TCR Beta short-read assay at the Johns Hopkins FTIC core. Genomic DNA was extracted from the cultured CD4+ T cells with the QIAamp micro DNA kit. The Oncomine TCR Beta libraries from cultured CD4+ T cells were pooled using unique dual indexes and then sequenced on an Illumina iSeq 100. The original methods were these. Non-productive sequences were filtered out, and CDR3s that did not start with C, did not end with F or W, or were shorter than 7 amino acids were discarded. Antigen-specific clonotypes were identified with the MANAFEST web application by comparing peptide-stimulated wells with reference and other culture wells. Positive clones required FDR below 0.05, an odds ratio above 5, and productive frequency above 0.1% in at least two of three replicate wells. A clonotype was classed as cross-reactive if the clonotype showed significant expansion both in SARS-CoV-2 spike wells and in at least one common cold coronavirus spike condition. Using R version 3.6.1, CDR3 homology was evaluated through Levenshtein distances (stringdist) along with unrooted phylogenetic trees (ape). TCRdb trimmed public reads at Q25 via fastp, called clones via MiXCR and kept in-frame beta chains. Entries are consolidated by CDR3 protein sequence, retaining the most common genes and DNA. The V and J calls were not made by the authors but by TCRdb's processing. This sample gives around 20,000 distinct CDR3 sequences in total; 26% of them show up just once. The ten largest clones add up to approximately 10% of the sample.

Details on this clonotype: Its cognate antigen has yet to be identified. No much larger clonotype is one base removed from it; base qualities were not supplied.

Reading the label with the study, this specimen's treatment or condition is: approximately 10-day PBMC culture with coronavirus spike peptide pools or control peptides (ViraFEST assay). The ViraFEST assay, used in the study, expanded antigen-specific T cells with peptide pools and then identified the expanded clonotypes through TCR sequencing. Positive SARS-CoV-2 PCR tests in the convalescent patients dated from March to December 2020, before Alpha, Beta and Delta variants emerged in the United States. Each well held roughly 2.2 million PBMCs cultured in IMDM containing approximately 5.3% human AB serum and approximately 10 IU/ml IL-2, with about 10 ug/ml peptide pools added. Half of the culture medium was replaced with fresh IL-2-containing medium on days 3 and 7. CD4+ T cells were isolated after roughly 10 days of culture through negative selection using the EasySep CD4+ T cell isolation kit. Ficoll-Paque Plus gradient centrifugation was used to isolate PBMCs from whole blood, and the isolated PBMCs were then either used fresh or cryopreserved at -140C. Culture conditions were generally each tested in triplicate wells.

The chain links TRBV20-1 with TRBJ2-3; TRBD2 matches 9 bases in the middle. Sequencing was performed on cultured CD4+ T cells from blood. This TCR came from a human donor with COVID-19. The CDR3: CSGRGGGGALTDTQYF. The DNA sequence is as follows: TGCAGTGGGCGGGGTGGCGGGGGGGCCCTCACAGATACGCAGTATTTT.